The sequence of this TCR beta chain was determined in a study of blood T cell repertoires in COVID-19. Repertoires were generated with immunoSEQ multiplex PCR, while TCRdb's copy carries only in-frame clones and drops some. Of about 64,000 clones in the sample, roughly 85% were seen once. Trimming removed 1 base at V and 7 bases at J, with 14 bases between. This CDR3 has 15 residues. Germline V lookup: CDR1 LGHDT, CDR2 YNNKEL (reference sequence). The sample was peripheral blood. The sequence was collected from a woman in her fifties or sixties with COVID-19, enrolled during active disease. The chain employs TRBV3-1 (or the pseudogene TRBV3-2) and TRBJ1-5; D not resolved. In DNA form, the CDR3 reads TGTGCCAGCAGCCAAGCCACCGCTAGTGGACAGCCCCAGCATTTT. This sequence encodes CASSQATASGQPQHF.